What follows describes a single T cell receptor beta chain. This specimen comes from a study of blood T cell repertoires in COVID-19. V lost 1 base, J lost 3 bases, and 10 bases lay in between. The CDR3 is 15 amino acids. Germline V lookup: CDR1 SGHTA, CDR2 FQGNSA. The method was immunoSEQ multiplex PCR; TCRdb's version includes in-frame clones alone and lacks a portion of them. The profile covers around 120,000 clones, with 90% appearing a single time and under 4.5% taken by the ten largest. The V call is TRBV7-2, the J call TRBJ1-5, with D unclear. Sequenced input: peripheral blood. The TCR sequence derives from a woman in her sixties or seventies with COVID-19, enrolled during active disease. CDR3 loop: CASSLEYGVNQPQHF. The CDR3 DNA sequence: TGTGCCAGCAGCTTAGAATACGGAGTCAATCAGCCCCAGCATTTT. Using reference TRBV7-2 and TRBJ1-5 for the parts outside the CDR3, the full variable domain is GAGVSQSPSNKVTEKGKDVELRCDPISGHTALYWYRQSLGQGLEFLIYFQGNSAPDKSGLPSDRFSAERTGGSVSTLTIQRTQQEDSAVYLCASSLEYGVNQPQHFGDGTRLSIL.